This entry is about one TCR beta chain. The repertoire was sequenced with immunoSEQ multiplex PCR; TCRdb's copy has only in-frame clones and lacks some. Among approximately 75,000 clones listed, under 90% were seen once. This entry comes from a study of CD4 T cell repertoires in COVID-19. In germline, CDR1 is LGHNT, CDR2 FRNRAP. Trimming at V came to 6 bases and at J to 6 bases, leaving 19 bases not matched to a gene. There are 17 residues in the CDR3. The chain is built from TRBV12-5 and TRBJ1-2; TRBD1 aligns across 7 bases. The specimen was CD4+ T cells from peripheral blood, collected after recovery from COVID-19. This TCR derives from a human donor who had COVID-19. The CDR3 nucleotides are TGTGCTAGTGGGAGCGTAATTGGGACAGTTCGACCCCATGGCTACACCTTC. It translates to CASGSVIGTVRPHGYTF.